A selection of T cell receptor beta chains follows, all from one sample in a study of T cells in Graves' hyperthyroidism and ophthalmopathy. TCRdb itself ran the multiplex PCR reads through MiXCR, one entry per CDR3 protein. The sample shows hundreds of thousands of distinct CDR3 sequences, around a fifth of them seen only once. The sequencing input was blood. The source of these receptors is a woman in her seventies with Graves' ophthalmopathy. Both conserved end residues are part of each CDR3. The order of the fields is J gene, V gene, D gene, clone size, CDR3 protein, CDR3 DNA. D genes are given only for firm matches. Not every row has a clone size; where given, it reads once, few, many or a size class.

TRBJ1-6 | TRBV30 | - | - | CAVTGGTNSPLHF | TGTGCCGTAACGGGAGGGACTAATTCACCCCTCCACTTT
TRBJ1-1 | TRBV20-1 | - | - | CSARDSGRVNTEAFF | TGCAGTGCTAGAGATTCGGGCAGAGTGAACACTGAAGCTTTCTTT
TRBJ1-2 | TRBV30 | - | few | CAWRRQNYGYTF | TGTGCCTGGAGGAGACAAAACTATGGCTACACCTTC
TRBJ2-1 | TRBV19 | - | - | CASSGGKLSYNEQFF | TGTGCCAGTAGCGGAGGGAAGCTCTCCTACAATGAGCAGTTCTTC
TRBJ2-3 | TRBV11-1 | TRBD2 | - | CASSIRLAGGWDTEYF | TGTGCCAGCAGCATCCGACTAGCGGGAGGTTGGGATACGGAGTATTTT
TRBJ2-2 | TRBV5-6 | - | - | CASRRRQGVTGELFF | TGTGCCAGCAGACGGAGGCAGGGAGTCACCGGGGAGCTGTTTTTT
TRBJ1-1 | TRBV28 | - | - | CASSAMRNTEAFF | TGTGCCAGCAGCGCCATGCGGAACACTGAAGCTTTCTTT
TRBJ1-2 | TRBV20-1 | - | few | CSASGGQSYGYTF | TGCAGTGCTAGCGGCGGCCAGAGCTATGGCTACACCTTC
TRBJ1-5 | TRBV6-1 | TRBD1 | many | CASSRDSDQPQHF | TGTGCCAGCAGCCGGGACAGCGATCAGCCCCAGCATTTT
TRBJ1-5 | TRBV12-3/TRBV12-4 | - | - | CASSSGRPQHF | TGTGCCAGCAGTTCCGGTCGGCCCCAGCATTTT
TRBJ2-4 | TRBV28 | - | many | CASSLSGRWAKNIQYF | TGTGCCAGCAGTTTATCGGGGAGGTGGGCCAAAAACATTCAGTACTTC
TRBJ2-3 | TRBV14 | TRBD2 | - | CASSHPGLAGGSSTDTQYF | TGTGCCAGCAGTCATCCGGGACTAGCGGGAGGTTCAAGCACAGATACGCAGTATTTT
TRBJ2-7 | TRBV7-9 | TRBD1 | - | CASSLRQGTPDEQYF | TGTGCCAGCAGCTTGCGACAGGGGACCCCCGACGAGCAGTACTTC
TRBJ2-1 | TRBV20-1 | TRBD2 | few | CSALGRVAGIYEQFF | TGCAGTGCTCTTGGGAGGGTAGCGGGAATCTATGAGCAGTTCTTC
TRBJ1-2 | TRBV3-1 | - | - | CAGSQVAEGPVNYGYTF | TGTGCCGGCAGCCAAGTTGCGGAGGGACCAGTTAACTATGGCTACACCTTC
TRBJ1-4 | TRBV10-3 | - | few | CAISQGFTALNEKLFF | TGTGCCATCAGTCAGGGATTTACGGCTTTGAATGAAAAACTGTTTTTT
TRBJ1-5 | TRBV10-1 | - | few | CASSEAGAGMYSNQPQHF | TGCGCCAGCAGTGAGGCAGGAGCCGGAATGTATAGCAATCAGCCCCAGCATTTT
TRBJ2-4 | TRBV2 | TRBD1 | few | CASSETGTIAKNIQYF | TGTGCCAGCAGTGAGACAGGGACGATAGCCAAAAACATTCAGTACTTC
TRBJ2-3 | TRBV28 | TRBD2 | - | CASSRQIGLEFSDTQYF | TGTGCCAGCAGTCGACAGATCGGACTAGAATTCTCAGATACGCAGTATTTT